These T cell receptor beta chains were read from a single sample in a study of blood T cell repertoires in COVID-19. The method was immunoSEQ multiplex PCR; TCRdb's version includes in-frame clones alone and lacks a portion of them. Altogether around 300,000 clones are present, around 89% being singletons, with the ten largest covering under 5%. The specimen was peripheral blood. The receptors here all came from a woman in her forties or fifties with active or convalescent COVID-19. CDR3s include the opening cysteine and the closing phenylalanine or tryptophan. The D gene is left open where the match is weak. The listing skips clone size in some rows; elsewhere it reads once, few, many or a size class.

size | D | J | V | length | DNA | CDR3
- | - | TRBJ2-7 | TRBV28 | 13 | TGTGCCAGCAGCCGAGGAGGAGGTGGCAGACCAAGCTTC | CASSRGGGGRPSF
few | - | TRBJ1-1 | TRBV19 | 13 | TGTGCCAGTAGTCTCCCAGGGGCCACTGAAGCTTTCTTT | CASSLPGATEAFF
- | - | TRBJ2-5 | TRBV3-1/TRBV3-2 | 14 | TGTGCCAGCAGCCAAATGGGGGGTTGGGAGACCCAGTACTTC | CASSQMGGWETQYF
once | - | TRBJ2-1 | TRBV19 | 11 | TGTGCCAGTAGTAGGGCGCGTGAGCAGTTCTTC | CASSRAREQFF
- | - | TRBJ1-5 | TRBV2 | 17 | TGTGCCAGCAGTGAAATGTCGGGCGCGGGACCCAATCAGCCCCAGCATTTT | CASSEMSGAGPNQPQHF
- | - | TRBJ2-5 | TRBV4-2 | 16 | TGTGCCAGCAGCCAAGATAGATTAGCGGACCAAGAGACCCAGTACTTC | CASSQDRLADQETQYF
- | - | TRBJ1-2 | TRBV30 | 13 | TGTGCCTGGAGGACCTCGGGAATCCATGGCTACACCTTC | CAWRTSGIHGYTF
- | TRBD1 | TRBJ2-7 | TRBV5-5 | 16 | TGTGCCAGCAGCTTGGCTCTGGGGACAGGGGACTACGAGCAGTACTTC | CASSLALGTGDYEQYF
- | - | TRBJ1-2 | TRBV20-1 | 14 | TGCAGTGCTAGTTCAAATGTGGGAGTCGGTGGCTACACCTTC | CSASSNVGVGGYTF
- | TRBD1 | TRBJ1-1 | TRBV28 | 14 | TGTGCCAGCAGTTTGGGGACAGGTAACACTGAAGCTTTCTTT | CASSLGTGNTEAFF
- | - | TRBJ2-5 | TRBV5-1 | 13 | TGCGCCAGCAGCTTCGGGAGCTTAAAGACCCAGTACTTC | CASSFGSLKTQYF
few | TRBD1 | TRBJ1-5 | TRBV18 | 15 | TGTGCCAGCTCACCACGGACAGGGGCTGATCAGCCCCAGCATTTT | CASSPRTGADQPQHF
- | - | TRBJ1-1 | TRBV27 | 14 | TGTGCCAGCAGCCCTCTAGGAGGGTTCACTGAAGCTTTCTTT | CASSPLGGFTEAFF
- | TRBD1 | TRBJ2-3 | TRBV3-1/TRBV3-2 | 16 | TGTGCCAGCAGCCAAGACGGACAGGGGGCAGGGGATACGCAGTATTTT | CASSQDGQGAGDTQYF
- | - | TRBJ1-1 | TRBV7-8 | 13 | TGTGCCAGCAGCTACAGGGAGAACACTGAAGCTTTCTTT | CASSYRENTEAFF
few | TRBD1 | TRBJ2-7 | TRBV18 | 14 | TGTGCCAGCTCACTGGGACAGGGGGCTAGTGGGCAGTACTTC | CASSLGQGASGQYF
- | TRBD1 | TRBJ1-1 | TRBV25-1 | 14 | TGTGCCAGCAGACAGACAGGGGTGAATGCTGAAGCTTTCTTT | CASRQTGVNAEAFF
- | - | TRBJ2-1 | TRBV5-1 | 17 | TGCGCCAGCAGCTTCGGCCTCCTGGTGGGACAATACAATGAGCAGTTCTTC | CASSFGLLVGQYNEQFF
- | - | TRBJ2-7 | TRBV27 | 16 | TGTGCCAGCAGTTTAAAAACCTACGGGGGAACCTACGAGCAGTACTTC | CASSLKTYGGTYEQYF
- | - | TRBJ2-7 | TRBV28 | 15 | TGTGCCAGCAGTTTGGCGGGTACCGGTTCCTACGAGCAGTACTTC | CASSLAGTGSYEQYF
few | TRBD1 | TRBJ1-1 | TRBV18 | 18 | TGTGCCAGCTCACTACTACAGGGGCTTGCGTTAATGAACACTGAAGCTTTCTTT | CASSLLQGLALMNTEAFF
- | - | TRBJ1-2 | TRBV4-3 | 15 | TGCGCCAGCAGCCAAGATATACAGCCTATCCGTGGCTACACCTTC | CASSQDIQPIRGYTF
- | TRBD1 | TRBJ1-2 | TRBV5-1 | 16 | TGCGCCAGCAGCTATGACAGGGACTCTGCGGACTATGGCTACACCTTC | CASSYDRDSADYGYTF
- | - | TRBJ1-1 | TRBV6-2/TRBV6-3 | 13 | TGTGCCAGCAGTAAGGACATTTACACTGAAGCTTTCTTT | CASSKDIYTEAFF
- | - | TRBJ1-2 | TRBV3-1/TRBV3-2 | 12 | TGTGCCAGCAGCCAAGACCTAAAGGGCTACACCTTC | CASSQDLKGYTF
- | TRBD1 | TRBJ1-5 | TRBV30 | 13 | TGTGCCTGGAGGGGACAGGGTAATCAGCCCCAGCATTTT | CAWRGQGNQPQHF
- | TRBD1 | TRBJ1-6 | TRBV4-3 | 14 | TGCGCCAGCAGAAGGGGGACAGATAATTCACCCCTCCACTTT | CASRRGTDNSPLHF
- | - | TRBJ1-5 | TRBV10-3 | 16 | TGTGCCATCAGTGAGTCGACCAAAGGGGCGAATCAGCCCCAGCATTTT | CAISESTKGANQPQHF
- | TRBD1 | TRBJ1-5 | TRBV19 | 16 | TGTGCCAGTAAACCAGACAGGGAGTGGGCCAATCAGCCCCAGCATTTT | CASKPDREWANQPQHF
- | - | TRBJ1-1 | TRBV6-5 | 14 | TGTGCCAGCAGAAGACAGGTGGGGGCCACTGAAGCTTTCTTT | CASRRQVGATEAFF
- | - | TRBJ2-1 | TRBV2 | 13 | TGTGCCAGCAGTCAGGGCGGAGTCAATGAGCAGTTCTTC | CASSQGGVNEQFF
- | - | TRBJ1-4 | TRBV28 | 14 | TGTGCCAGCAGCCCCCCACCCCGGGGGGGGAAACTGTTTTTT | CASSPPPRGGKLFF
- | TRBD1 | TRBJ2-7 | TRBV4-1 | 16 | TGCGCCAGCAGCCCTACTACGACAGGGGGCTTTTACGAGCAGTACTTC | CASSPTTTGGFYEQYF
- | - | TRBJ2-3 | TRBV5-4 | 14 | TGTGCCAGCAGCTTGAACAGCGGGACAGATACGCAGTATTTT | CASSLNSGTDTQYF
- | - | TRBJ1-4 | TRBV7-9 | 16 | TGTGCCAGCAGCCGAGGACAGACCGCAACTAATGAAAAACTGTTTTTT | CASSRGQTATNEKLFF